A single sample gave rise to the 22 T cell receptor beta chains below, sequenced in a study of cytomegalovirus exposure and HLA in healthy donors (dated by TCRdb to 2016 to 2017). The library was obtained by the immunoSEQ multiplex PCR assay. For the multiplex PCR, a mixture combining 60 forward primers for TCR Vbeta segments and 13 reverse primers for TCR Jbeta segments was used. TCRdb retrieved this table from immuneACCESS and kept in-frame rearrangements only. Not all clones are present; in checked studies, unresolved V genes account for under half, and no reason is known for the remainder. The sample contains about 98,000 clones, around 80% of them found a single time. Roughly 1.4% of the sample lies in the top ten. Input material: PBMCs. These receptor sequences come from a man aged 35 to 55 in good health and CMV-seronegative.

The CDR3 DNA follows: TGTGCCAGCAGCCGCGAGGACAGAAAAGAGACCCAGTACTTC. This codes for CASSREDRKETQYF. The chain uses TRBV5-4 and TRBJ2-5, with D perhaps matching TRBD1 (6 bases). Germline assignment: CDR1 SGHNT and CDR2 YYREEE (reference sequence). The CDR3 has 14 amino acids. Trimming cost V 4 bases and J 3 bases, with 13 bases left between them.

The V and J genes are TRBV6-6 and TRBJ2-3; 7 nucleotides agree with TRBD1. The CDR3 sequence is 14 residues long. Germline CDR1 reads MNHNY; CDR2 reads SVGAGI (reference sequence). With 10 bases clipped from V and 1 base from J, the junction kept 8 bases outside the gene matches. The CDR3 loop reads CATTPGQRTDTQYF. CDR3 DNA: TGTGCCACAACACCGGGACAGCGCACAGATACGCAGTATTTT.

The rearrangement joins TRBV6-6 to TRBJ2-5; TRBD1 might be the D (7 bases). The J call could be wrong; TRBJ2-7 is a better fit for the DNA end. This CDR3 contains 14 residues. The germline CDR1 and CDR2 sequences are MNHNY and SVGAGI (reference sequence). CDR3 amino acids: CASSAGQLISEQYF. In DNA form, the CDR3 reads TGTGCCAGCAGCGCGGGACAGTTAATCAGCGAGCAGTACTTC.

The chain uses TRBV27 and TRBJ1-3, with TRBD1 identical over 9 bases. CDR1 and CDR2 from the germline V gene are MNHEY and SMNVEV (reference sequence). J gave up 7 bases and V 5 bases, and 3 bases lay outside the gene matches. The CDR3 sequence is 13 residues long. This CDR3 is CASSADRGNTIYF. CDR3 coding DNA: TGTGCCAGCAGTGCGGACAGGGGCAACACCATATATTTT.

This chain links TRBV11-2 with TRBJ1-6; TRBD1 is a possible D gene (6 bases). V was clipped by 4 bases and J by 10 bases, with 14 bases between them. CDR1 and CDR2 (germline): SGHAT, FQNNGV. The CDR3 sequence is 14 residues long. CDR3 sequence: CASSSSDSSSPLHF. The CDR3 DNA is TGTGCCAGCAGCTCCTCGGACAGTAGCTCACCCCTCCACTTT.

CDR3 protein: CASSPGQYSSYNSPLHF. CDR3 nucleotides: TGCGCCAGCAGCCCCGGACAGTATAGCTCCTATAATTCACCCCTCCACTTT. The V gene is TRBV5-1, the J gene TRBJ1-6, with D possibly TRBD1 on 6 matching bases. CDR1 is SGHRS and CDR2 is YFSETQ in the germline V gene. The CDR3 length is 17 residues. Trimming removed 4 bases from V and 0 bases from J, with 14 bases in between.

This chain links TRBV27 with TRBJ2-1; D perhaps matches TRBD2 (5 bases). This CDR3 spans 17 amino acids. Germline V gives CDR1 MNHEY, CDR2 SMNVEV (reference sequence). The V and J ends lost 2 bases and 3 bases respectively, with 17 bases between them. This chain's CDR3 is CASSLVVTQGLYNEQFF. CDR3 DNA: TGTGCCAGCAGTTTAGTTGTAACGCAAGGACTCTACAATGAGCAGTTCTTC.

On this clone: This same CDR3 is encoded by further DNA sequences in the sample. This rearrangement joins TRBV2 to TRBJ2-2; maybe TRBD1 (6 bases). The V end was cut by 4 bases, the J end by 1 base, with 10 bases between. Germline V gene sequence: CDR1 SNHLY, CDR2 FYNNEI. The CDR3 is 15 amino acids. The CDR3 DNA follows: TGTGCCAGCAGTGCCCAGGGGCAGAACACCGGGGAGCTGTTTTTT. Protein sequence: CASSAQGQNTGELFF.

The chain is built from TRBV28 and TRBJ1-2; 8 bases agree with TRBD1. CDR1 and CDR2 (germline): MDHEN, SYDVKM. J was trimmed by 5 bases and V by 2 bases; bases with no gene match: 7. This CDR3 has 15 amino acids. CDR3: CASSLGSDRVYGYTF. The CDR3 region has the DNA TGTGCCAGCAGTTTAGGTTCGGACAGGGTTTATGGCTACACCTTC.

This chain links TRBV2 with TRBJ1-2, with D maybe TRBD1 (6 bases). The V gene's germline CDR1 is SNHLY and CDR2 FYNNEI. The CDR3 spans 14 residues. V dropped 7 bases and J dropped 5 bases, with 17 bases sitting between them. CDR3 DNA: TGTGCCAGCAAATTTGGACAGAATCTTTATGGCTACACCTTC. This gives the protein CASKFGQNLYGYTF. Supplemented by reference TRBV2 and TRBJ1-2, the full variable domain reads EPEVTQTPSHQVTQMGQEVILRCVPISNHLYFYWYRQILGQKVEFLVSFYNNEISEKSEIFDDQFSVERPDGSNFTLKIRSTKLEDSAMYFCASKFGQNLYGYTFGSGTRLTVV.

This clone has just a few counts. The rearrangement joins TRBV2 to TRBJ1-6; tentatively, D is TRBD1 (5 bases). Per germline, CDR1 SNHLY and CDR2 FYNNEI. The CDR3 sequence is 13 residues long. V was shortened by 3 bases and J by 10 bases, with 10 bases between the two germline ends. CDR3 DNA: TGTGCCAGCAGTGATGACAGTCGGTCACCCCTCCACTTT. This codes for CASSDDSRSPLHF.

The chain carries TRBV5-6 and TRBJ2-1; 7 nucleotides agree with TRBD1. Germline CDR1 is SGHDT and CDR2 is YYEEEE. V dropped 3 bases and J dropped 3; count of bases not matched to a gene: 9. The CDR3 has 16 residues. The CDR3 region has the DNA TGTGCCAGCAGCTCGCCCTGGTCAGGGGGCTACAATGAGCAGTTCTTC. This translates into CASSSPWSGGYNEQFF.

The chain combines TRBV13 with TRBJ2-2; TRBD2 matches 7 bases. With 10 bases clipped from V and 1 base from J, the junction kept 6 bases outside the gene matches. The CDR3 runs 14 residues. Germline lookup yields CDR1 PRHDT and CDR2 FYEKMQ (reference sequence). In nucleotides, the CDR3 is TGTGCCACAAACACGGGGGGGAACACCGGGGAGCTGTTTTTT. This gives the protein CATNTGGNTGELFF.

This clone occurred once. The chain uses TRBV7-9 and TRBJ1-4; 7 bases are shared with TRBD1. V lost 5 bases to trimming and J lost 0 bases; unmatched junction nucleotides: 3. The CDR3 has 15 residues. Looked up from germline, CDR1 is SEHNR and CDR2 is FQNEAQ (reference sequence). The CDR3 sequence is CASSPGQATNEKLFF. The CDR3 region has the DNA TGTGCCAGCAGCCCTGGACAGGCAACTAATGAAAAACTGTTTTTT.

A single count supports this clone. The chain carries TRBV4-1 and TRBJ2-7; possibly TRBD2 for D (6 bases). Germline V gene data show CDR1 as MGHRA and CDR2 as YSYEKL. The CDR3 totals 16 residues. V lost 1 base and J 0 bases, leaving 13 bases between the germline ends. The CDR3 is CASSQGRDLGSYEQYF. CDR3 bases: TGCGCCAGCAGCCAAGGTCGGGACTTGGGCTCCTACGAGCAGTACTTC.

This clone showed up just a few times. V gene TRBV6-1 combines with J gene TRBJ2-7; 15 nucleotides line up with TRBD2. Losses at the gene ends were 4 bases for V and 3 bases for J; bases not matched to a gene: 13. The CDR3 runs to 19 residues. Germline CDR1 reads MNHNS; CDR2 reads SASEGT. CDR3 region: CASSARGLAGGGRIYEQYF. CDR3 DNA: TGTGCCAGCAGTGCCAGGGGACTAGCGGGGGGCGGGCGAATCTACGAGCAGTACTTC.

The chain joins TRBV28 to TRBJ1-5; D may be TRBD1 (6 bases). The CDR3 extends over 15 amino acids. Trimming took off 6 bases at V and 2 bases at J, with 14 bases between the two ends. The germline V gene encodes CDR1 MDHEN and CDR2 SYDVKM. The CDR3 DNA sequence: TGTGCCAGCAGCACGTTAGGGGGAGGCAATCAGCCCCAGCATTTT. Its translation is CASSTLGGGNQPQHF.

V gene TRBV5-5 combines with J gene TRBJ1-1, with D hard to call. The ends were cut back, 2 bases at V and 4 bases at J, with 9 bases in the middle. The germline gives CDR1 SGHKS, CDR2 YYEKEE (reference sequence). The CDR3 is 13 amino acids. CDR3 residues: CASSFILATEAFF. The CDR3 DNA reads TGTGCCAGCAGCTTCATCCTGGCCACTGAAGCTTTCTTT.

V gene TRBV6-5 combines with J gene TRBJ2-2; 14 nucleotides line up with TRBD2. With 8 bases clipped from V and 6 bases from J, the junction kept 5 bases outside the gene matches. This CDR3 is 15 amino acids long. The germline V gene encodes CDR1 MNHEY and CDR2 SVGAGI. The CDR3 here is CASFGLAGGSGELFF. The CDR3 region has the DNA TGTGCCAGCTTTGGACTAGCGGGGGGTTCCGGGGAGCTGTTTTTT.

The V gene is TRBV15, the J gene TRBJ1-6; D is ambiguous. The V gene's germline CDR1 is LNHNV and CDR2 YYDKDF (reference sequence). The V end was cut by 0 bases, the J end by 7 bases, with 10 bases between. This CDR3 region has 15 residues. The CDR3 DNA sequence: TGTGCCACCAGCAGAGAAGGCGGGAGGAATTCACCCCTCCACTTT. This codes for CATSREGGRNSPLHF. Combining the CDR3 with reference TRBV15 and TRBJ1-6 gives the whole variable domain DAMVIQNPRYQVTQFGKPVTLSCSQTLNHNVMYWYQQKSSQAPKLLFHYYDKDFNNEADTPDNFQSRRPNTSFCFLDIRSPGLGDTAMYLCATSREGGRNSPLHFGNGTRLTVT.

The chain uses TRBV5-1 and TRBJ2-1; TRBD2 aligns across 7 bases. The trim removed 4 bases at V and 8 bases at J, leaving 12 bases unmatched. The germline CDR1 and CDR2 sequences are SGHRS and YFSETQ. This CDR3 spans 15 amino acids. In nucleotides, the CDR3 is TGCGCCAGCAGCCCCCTGGTCGGGGGGATTGATGAGCAGTTCTTC. This encodes CASSPLVGGIDEQFF.

The rearrangement joins TRBV6-1 to TRBJ2-7; a possible D gene is TRBD1 (6 bases). This CDR3 spans 14 amino acids. CDR1 and CDR2 (germline): MNHNS, SASEGT. The germline V and J ends were trimmed by 1 base and 2 bases, with 9 bases remaining between them. The CDR3 here is CASSEDRTAYEQYF. In nucleotides, the CDR3 is TGTGCCAGCAGTGAAGACAGGACAGCCTACGAGCAGTACTTC.